Listed below are T cell receptor beta chains from one sample, sequenced in a study of T-cell reconstitution after alpha-beta-depleted transplantation in children. TCRdb reprocessed the PCR reads with MiXCR, giving one entry per CDR3 protein. The repertoire includes around 240,000 distinct CDR3 sequences, around 8.9% of them detected once, and about 4.9% sits in the top ten. The input for sequencing was PBMCs from the stem cell graft donor, taken from the stem cell graft. These receptors originate from a human donor who donated a stem cell graft to a child with SCID. Both conserved end residues are part of each CDR3. A D gene is named only where the DNA matches it firmly. Clone size is shown for a subset of rows, as once, few, many or a class of expanded clone.

j_call,v_call,d_call,clone_size,cdr3_aa,cdr3_nt
TRBJ2-2,TRBV12-3/TRBV12-4,TRBD1,-,CASSFRQGWTGELFF,TGTGCCAGCAGCTTCAGACAGGGTTGGACCGGGGAGCTGTTTTTT
TRBJ2-2,TRBV2,-,many,CASSDEPAESPGELFF,TGTGCCAGCAGTGATGAGCCAGCGGAGAGCCCCGGGGAGCTGTTTTTT
TRBJ2-1,TRBV3-1,-,many,CASRTETRRDEQFF,TGTGCCAGCAGGACAGAGACCCGGAGGGATGAGCAGTTCTTC
TRBJ2-1,TRBV27,-,many,CASSLFGTSLKQFF,TGTGCCAGCAGTTTATTCGGCACCTCCTTGAAGCAGTTCTTC
TRBJ1-2,TRBV20-1,TRBD1,few,CSARDHGQGFGGYTF,TGCAGTGCTAGAGATCATGGACAGGGGTTCGGTGGCTACACCTTC
TRBJ2-2,TRBV7-8,-,many,CASSSGTPNPTDTGELFF,TGTGCCAGCAGCTCAGGGACACCGAACCCGACGGACACCGGGGAGCTGTTTTTT
TRBJ2-3,TRBV20-1,TRBD2,many,CSARVSGADTQYF,TGCAGTGCTAGAGTTAGCGGGGCAGATACGCAGTATTTT
TRBJ1-1,TRBV28,-,many,CASKDTEAFF,TGTGCCAGCAAAGACACTGAAGCTTTCTTT
TRBJ1-6,TRBV24-1,-,many,CATSEGYNSPLHF,TGTGCCACCAGTGAGGGCTATAATTCACCCCTCCACTTT
TRBJ1-2,TRBV27,TRBD1,many,CASSSQGVGYTF,TGTGCCAGCAGTTCTCAGGGGGTTGGCTACACCTTC
TRBJ2-7,TRBV4-2,-,-,CAMSPGLPGFRTYEQYF,TGTGCCATGAGCCCGGGGCTACCGGGGTTTCGGACCTACGAGCAGTACTTC
TRBJ1-3,TRBV7-3,TRBD1,few,CASSSNRDRGRSATSGNTIYF,TGTGCCAGCAGCTCAAACCGGGACAGGGGGCGAAGTGCCACCTCTGGAAACACCATATATTTT
TRBJ2-7,TRBV28,-,many,CASSFPGRRSSYEQYF,TGTGCCAGCAGTTTCCCAGGACGGAGAAGCTCCTACGAGCAGTACTTC
TRBJ1-2,TRBV7-8,TRBD1,-,CASSLGQGLGYTF,TGTGCCAGCAGCTTAGGACAGGGGCTTGGCTACACCTTC
TRBJ1-1,TRBV12-3/TRBV12-4,-,many,CASSLGVEAFF,TGTGCCAGCAGTTTAGGCGTTGAAGCTTTCTTT
TRBJ2-5,TRBV20-1,TRBD1,-,CSAWDRGETQYF,TGCAGTGCTTGGGACAGGGGGGAGACCCAGTACTTC
TRBJ2-5,TRBV5-5,TRBD1,-,CASSLGGDRSGAQYF,TGTGCCAGCAGCTTGGGAGGGGACAGATCCGGGGCCCAGTACTTC
TRBJ1-1,TRBV7-9,-,many,CASSPRGMVTEAFF,TGTGCCAGCAGCCCGCGGGGGATGGTGACTGAAGCTTTCTTT
TRBJ2-2,TRBV15,-,many,CATSQQGRDTGELFF,TGTGCCACCAGCCAACAGGGTCGCGATACCGGGGAGCTGTTTTTT
TRBJ1-1,TRBV29-1,-,few,CSVDPVGTEAFF,TGCAGCGTTGACCCCGTGGGCACTGAAGCTTTCTTT
TRBJ1-2,TRBV5-1,-,-,CASSLDPGGGYTF,TGCGCCAGCAGCTTGGACCCCGGAGGTGGCTACACCTTC
TRBJ1-5,TRBV27,-,-,CASRCQRFQPQHF,TGTGCCAGCAGATGCCAAAGGTTTCAGCCCCAGCATTTT
TRBJ1-1,TRBV12-3/TRBV12-4,TRBD1,few,CASRQGVGTEAFF,TGTGCCAGCAGACAGGGGGTTGGGACTGAAGCTTTCTTT
TRBJ2-1,TRBV5-1,TRBD1,many,CASRNRGERNEQFF,TGCGCCAGCCGAAACAGGGGAGAAAGGAATGAGCAGTTCTTC
TRBJ1-1,TRBV7-2,-,many,CASSPLRRHTEAFF,TGTGCCAGCAGCCCTCTCCGACGGCACACTGAAGCTTTCTTT
TRBJ1-3,TRBV20-1,-,many,CSARESLGNTIYF,TGCAGTGCTAGAGAATCTTTGGGAAACACCATATATTTT
TRBJ2-7,TRBV20-1,-,many,CSVGRESYEQYF,TGCAGTGTAGGAAGGGAATCCTACGAGCAGTACTTC
TRBJ1-5,TRBV5-1,TRBD1,many,CASSLGTGVGNQPQHF,TGCGCCAGCAGCTTGGGGACAGGGGTGGGCAATCAGCCCCAGCATTTT
TRBJ1-6,TRBV6-2/TRBV6-3,-,many,CASHGRSNYNSPLHF,TGTGCCAGCCATGGCAGGTCCAACTATAATTCACCCCTCCACTTT
TRBJ2-1,TRBV7-3,-,many,CASSLIRGSYNEQFF,TGTGCCAGCAGCTTAATCAGGGGCTCCTACAATGAGCAGTTCTTC
TRBJ1-5,TRBV5-1,-,-,CASSLGALPDQPQHF,TGCGCCAGCAGCTTGGGGGCCTTGCCGGATCAGCCCCAGCATTTT
TRBJ2-3,TRBV15,-,many,CATSERRSDTQYF,TGTGCCACCAGCGAGCGGAGATCAGATACGCAGTATTTT
TRBJ1-2,TRBV5-1,-,many,CASSLRGLGYGYTF,TGCGCCAGCAGCTTGAGGGGGTTAGGCTATGGCTACACCTTC
TRBJ2-2,TRBV5-1,TRBD1,many,CASSSYRGLSGELFF,TGCGCCAGCAGCTCCTACAGGGGTTTATCCGGGGAGCTGTTTTTT
TRBJ2-7,TRBV7-8,TRBD1,many,CASSVPQGALYEQYF,TGTGCCAGCAGCGTCCCGCAGGGGGCCCTATACGAGCAGTACTTC
TRBJ1-3,TRBV15,-,many,CATSRDNVPGNTIYF,TGTGCCACCAGCAGAGATAACGTCCCTGGAAACACCATATATTTT
TRBJ1-1,TRBV12-3/TRBV12-4,-,many,CASSFDPMNTEAFF,TGTGCCAGCAGTTTTGACCCTATGAACACTGAAGCTTTCTTT
TRBJ2-2,TRBV5-1,-,many,CASSFSGTGELFF,TGCGCCAGCAGCTTTAGCGGTACCGGGGAGCTGTTTTTT
TRBJ2-1,TRBV20-1,-,many,CSARDQGPSTRYNEQFF,TGCAGTGCTAGAGATCAAGGCCCCTCGACTAGGTACAATGAGCAGTTCTTC
TRBJ2-5,TRBV28,TRBD2,few,CASSPLAGRETQYF,TGTGCCAGCAGTCCGCTAGCGGGGAGAGAGACCCAGTACTTC
TRBJ2-6,TRBV10-3,-,many,CAISDRELTGANVLTF,TGTGCCATCAGTGACAGGGAATTAACTGGGGCCAACGTCCTGACTTTC
TRBJ1-3,TRBV7-9,-,many,CASSLTGRRNTIYF,TGTGCCAGCAGCTTAACAGGGAGGAGAAACACCATATATTTT
TRBJ2-2,TRBV5-4,TRBD1,few,CASSPTGGAIAGELFF,TGTGCCAGCAGCCCTACAGGGGGCGCGATCGCCGGGGAGCTGTTTTTT